This entry concerns a single TCR beta chain. This record comes from a study of blood T cell repertoires in COVID-19. Study context: The study drew acute and convalescent COVID-19 samples from the United States, Italy and Spain.

Authors' processing steps: Reference gene primer amplification in the assay estimated nucleated cell counts. This table comes from immunoSEQ multiplex PCR, and its TCRdb copy is limited to in-frame clones, with some not included. The V and J calls and clone size were taken over from that table, and D and trimming were inferred from the DNA. Of roughly 250,000 clones listed, roughly 88% are singletons. The CDR3 length is 13 residues. Germline lookup yields CDR1 SGHVS and CDR2 FNYEAQ. The V segment lost 3 bases and the J segment 6 bases; nucleotides outside the gene matches: 1. V gene TRBV7-6 combines with J gene TRBJ2-7; 11 positions match TRBD2. This clonotype originated in a human donor with COVID-19, enrolled during active disease. The donor label of this sample is uncertain. Sequences were obtained from peripheral blood. CDR3 protein: CASSFTSGSEQYF. CDR3 nucleotides: TGTGCCAGCAGCTTCACTAGCGGGAGCGAGCAGTACTTC. Full variable domain (outside the CDR3, taken from reference TRBV7-6 and TRBJ2-7): GAGVSQSPRYKVTKRGQDVALRCDPISGHVSLYWYRQALGQGPEFLTYFNYEAQQDKSGLPNDRFSAERPEGSISTLTIQRTEQRDSAMYRCASSFTSGSEQYFGPGTRLTVT.